This T cell receptor beta chain was captured in a study of neurological immune-mediated disorders. On the study more broadly: The approximately 34 multiple sclerosis patients comprised roughly 31 relapsing-remitting and 3 secondary progressive cases. Study-wide results and caveats: There was no clinical or MRI feature that showed an association with the multiple sclerosis repertoire cluster. When grouped phylogenetically, the repertoires of 18 of the 34 multiple sclerosis patients fell together in one related-CDR3 cluster, which is a possible signature.

The sample holds many counts of this clonotype. The antigen is undetermined. CDR3 length: 15 residues. Germline CDR1 MGHRA, CDR2 YSYEKL. Trimming removed 4 bases from V and 8 bases from J, with 20 bases in between. Each TCR transcript was tagged with a 10-nucleotide random UMI during 5'RACE. TCRdb analysed the 5' RACE reads with MiXCR anew, one entry per CDR3 protein. Here the sample spans about 65,000 distinct CDR3 sequences, approximately 3.7% being singletons. Sequenced: PBMCs. The chain links TRBV4-1 to TRBJ1-2; perhaps TRBD1 as D (5 bases). The receptor was derived from a man in his fifties with multiple sclerosis. The CDR3 loop reads CASSRSVGQSGGYTF. The CDR3 nucleotides read TGCGCCAGCAGCCGTTCCGTGGGTCAGTCAGGGGGCTACACCTTC.